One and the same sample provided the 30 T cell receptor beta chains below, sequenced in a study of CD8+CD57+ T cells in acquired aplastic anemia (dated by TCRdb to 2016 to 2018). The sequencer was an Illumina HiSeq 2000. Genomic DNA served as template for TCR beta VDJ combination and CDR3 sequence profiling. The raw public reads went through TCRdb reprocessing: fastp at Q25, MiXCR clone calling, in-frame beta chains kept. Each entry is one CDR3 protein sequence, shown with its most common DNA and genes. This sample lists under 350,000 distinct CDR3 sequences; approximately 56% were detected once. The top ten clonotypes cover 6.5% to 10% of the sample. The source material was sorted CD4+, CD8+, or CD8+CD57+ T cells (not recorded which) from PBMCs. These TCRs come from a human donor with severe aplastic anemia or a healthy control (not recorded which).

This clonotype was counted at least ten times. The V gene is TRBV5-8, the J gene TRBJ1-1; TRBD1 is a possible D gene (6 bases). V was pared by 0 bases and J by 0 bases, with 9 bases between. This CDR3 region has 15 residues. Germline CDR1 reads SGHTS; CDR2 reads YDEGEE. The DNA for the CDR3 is TGTGCCAGCAGCTTGGGAGACAGGCTGAACACTGAAGCTTTCTTT. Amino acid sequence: CASSLGDRLNTEAFF.

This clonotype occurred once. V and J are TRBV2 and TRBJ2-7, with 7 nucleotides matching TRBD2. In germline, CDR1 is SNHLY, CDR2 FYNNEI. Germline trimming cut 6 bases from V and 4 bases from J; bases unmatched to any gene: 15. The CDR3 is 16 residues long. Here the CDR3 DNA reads TGTGCCAGCAGCGAATGGGGGGGGAGTGGAGGGTACGAGCAGTACTTC. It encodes CASSEWGGSGGYEQYF.

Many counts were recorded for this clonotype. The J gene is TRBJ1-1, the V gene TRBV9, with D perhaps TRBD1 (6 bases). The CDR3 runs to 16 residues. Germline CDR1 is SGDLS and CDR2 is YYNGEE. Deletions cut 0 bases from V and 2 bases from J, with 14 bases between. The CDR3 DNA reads TGTGCCAGCAGCGTAGTAGTGGGGGGACACAACACTGAAGCTTTCTTT. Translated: CASSVVVGGHNTEAFF. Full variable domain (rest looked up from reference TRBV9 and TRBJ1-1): DSGVTQTPKHLITATGQRVTLRCSPRSGDLSVYWYQQSLDQGLQFLIQYYNGEERAKGNILERFSAQQFPDLHSELNLSSLELGDSALYFCASSVVVGGHNTEAFFGQGTRLTVV.

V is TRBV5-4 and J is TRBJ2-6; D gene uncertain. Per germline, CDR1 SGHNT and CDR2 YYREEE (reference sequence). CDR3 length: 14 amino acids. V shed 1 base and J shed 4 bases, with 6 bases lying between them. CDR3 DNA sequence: TGTGCCAGCAGCTTGCTGGGCGGGGCCAACGTCCTGACTTTC. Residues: CASSLLGGANVLTF. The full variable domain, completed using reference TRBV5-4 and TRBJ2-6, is ETGVTQSPTHLIKTRGQQVTLRCSSQSGHNTVSWYQQALGQGPQFIFQYYREEENGRGNFPPRFSGLQFPNYSSELNVNALELDDSALYLCASSLLGGANVLTFGAGSRLTVL.

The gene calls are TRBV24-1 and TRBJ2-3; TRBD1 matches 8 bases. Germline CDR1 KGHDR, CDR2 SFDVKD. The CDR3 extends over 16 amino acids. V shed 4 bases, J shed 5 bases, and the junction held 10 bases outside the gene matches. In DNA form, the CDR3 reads TGTGCCACCAGTGACCTCGGGACAGGAATAGGAGATACGCAGTATTTT. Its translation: CATSDLGTGIGDTQYF.

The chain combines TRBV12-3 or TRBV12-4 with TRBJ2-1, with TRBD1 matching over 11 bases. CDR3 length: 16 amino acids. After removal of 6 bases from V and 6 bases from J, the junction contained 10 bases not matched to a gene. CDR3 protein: CASRKAGTGGLNEQFF. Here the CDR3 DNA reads TGTGCCAGCAGGAAAGCCGGGACAGGGGGTCTCAATGAGCAGTTCTTC.

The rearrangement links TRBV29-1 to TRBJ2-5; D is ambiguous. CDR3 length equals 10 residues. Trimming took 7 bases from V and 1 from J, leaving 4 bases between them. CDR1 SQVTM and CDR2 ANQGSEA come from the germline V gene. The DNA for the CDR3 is TGCAGCGGGAGCCAAGAGACCCAGTACTTC. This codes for CSGSQETQYF.

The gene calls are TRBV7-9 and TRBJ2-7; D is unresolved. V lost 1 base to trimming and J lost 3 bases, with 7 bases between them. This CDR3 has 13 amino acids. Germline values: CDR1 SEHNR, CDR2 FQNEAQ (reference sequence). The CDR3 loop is CASSLGANYEQYF. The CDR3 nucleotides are TGTGCCAGCAGCTTAGGTGCAAACTACGAGCAGTACTTC.

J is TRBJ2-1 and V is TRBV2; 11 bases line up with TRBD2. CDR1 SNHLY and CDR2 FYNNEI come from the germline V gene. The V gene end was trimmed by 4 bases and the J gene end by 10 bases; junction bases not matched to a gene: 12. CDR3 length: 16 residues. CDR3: CASSVMVAGGPGEQFF. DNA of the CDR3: TGTGCCAGCAGTGTGATGGTAGCGGGGGGGCCGGGCGAGCAGTTCTTC.

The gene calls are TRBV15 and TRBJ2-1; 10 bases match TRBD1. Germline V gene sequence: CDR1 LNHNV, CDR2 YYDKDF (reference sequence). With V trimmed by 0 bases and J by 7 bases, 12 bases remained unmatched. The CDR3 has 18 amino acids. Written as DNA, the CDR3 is TGTGCCACCAGCAGAGAAGGGGAAAGACAGGGGGCGGTTAATGAGCAGTTCTTC. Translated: CATSREGERQGAVNEQFF.

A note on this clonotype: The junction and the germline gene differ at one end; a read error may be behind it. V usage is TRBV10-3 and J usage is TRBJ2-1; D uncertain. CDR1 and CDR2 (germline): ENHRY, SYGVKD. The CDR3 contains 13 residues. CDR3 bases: TGTGCCATCAGTGGCTCTAGTGTGATTCGGCCCCTCTTC. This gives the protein CAISGSSVIRPLF.

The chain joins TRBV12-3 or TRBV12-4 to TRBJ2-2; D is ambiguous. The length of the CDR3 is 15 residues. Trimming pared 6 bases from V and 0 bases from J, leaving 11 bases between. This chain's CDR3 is CASSLHGPNTGELFF. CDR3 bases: TGTGCCAGCAGCTTACACGGACCGAACACCGGGGAGCTGTTTTTT.

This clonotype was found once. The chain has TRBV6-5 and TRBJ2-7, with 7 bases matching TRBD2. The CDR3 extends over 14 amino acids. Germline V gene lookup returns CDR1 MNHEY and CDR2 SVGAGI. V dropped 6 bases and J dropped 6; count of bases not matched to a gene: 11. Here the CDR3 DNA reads TGTGCCAGCAGACCCGCCCGACTAGCTGGCGAGCAGTACTTC. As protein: CASRPARLAGEQYF.

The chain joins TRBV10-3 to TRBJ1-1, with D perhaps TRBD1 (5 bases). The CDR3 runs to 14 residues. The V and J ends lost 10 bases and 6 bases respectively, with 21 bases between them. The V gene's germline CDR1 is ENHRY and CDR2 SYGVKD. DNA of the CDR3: TGTGCCAGCAGCGAAGGGGACTCCCGACCTGAAGCTTTCTTT. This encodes CASSEGDSRPEAFF.

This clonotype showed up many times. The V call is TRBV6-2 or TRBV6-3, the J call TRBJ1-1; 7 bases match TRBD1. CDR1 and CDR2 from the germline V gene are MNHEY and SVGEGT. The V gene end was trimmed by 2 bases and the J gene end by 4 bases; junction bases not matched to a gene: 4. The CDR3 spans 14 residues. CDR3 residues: CASSYDREGTEAFF. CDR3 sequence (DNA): TGTGCCAGCAGTTACGACAGGGAGGGCACTGAAGCTTTCTTT.

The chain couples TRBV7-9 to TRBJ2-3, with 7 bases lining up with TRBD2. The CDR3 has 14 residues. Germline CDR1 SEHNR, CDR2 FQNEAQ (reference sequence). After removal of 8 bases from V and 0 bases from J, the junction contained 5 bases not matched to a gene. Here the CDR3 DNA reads TGTGCCAGCGGGAGGGGACGGAGCACAGATACGCAGTATTTT. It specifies CASGRGRSTDTQYF.

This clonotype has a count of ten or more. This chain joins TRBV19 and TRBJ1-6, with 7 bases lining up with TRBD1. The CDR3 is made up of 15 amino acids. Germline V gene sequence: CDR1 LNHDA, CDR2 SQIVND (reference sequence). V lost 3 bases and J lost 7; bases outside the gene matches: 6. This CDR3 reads CASSIRPGGNSPLHF. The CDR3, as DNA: TGTGCCAGTAGTATCCGTCCAGGGGGGAATTCACCCCTCCACTTT.

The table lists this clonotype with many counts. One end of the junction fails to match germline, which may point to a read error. CDR3 in amino acids: CASSFHSGGGTETFF. In nucleotides, the CDR3 is TGTGCCAGCAGCTTCCATAGCGGGGGGGGGACTGAAACTTTCTTT. The J gene is TRBJ1-1, the V gene TRBV7-9, with D tentatively TRBD1 (5 bases). This CDR3 is built from 15 residues. Germline CDR1 is SEHNR and CDR2 is FQNEAQ (reference sequence). The variable domain in full, with the rest retrieved from reference TRBV7-9 and TRBJ1-1, is DTGVSQNPRHKITKRGQNVTFRCDPISEHNRLYWYRQTLGQGPEFLTYFQNEAQLEKSRLLSDRFSAERPKGSFSTLEIQRTEQGDSAMYLCASSFHSGGGTETFFGQGTRLTVV.

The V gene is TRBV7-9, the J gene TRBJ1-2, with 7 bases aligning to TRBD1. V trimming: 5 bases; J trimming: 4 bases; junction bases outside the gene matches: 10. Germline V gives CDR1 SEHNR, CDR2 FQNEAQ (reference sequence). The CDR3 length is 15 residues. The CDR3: CASSNPGGGIYGYTF. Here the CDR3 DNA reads TGTGCCAGCAGCAATCCAGGGGGGGGAATCTATGGCTACACCTTC.

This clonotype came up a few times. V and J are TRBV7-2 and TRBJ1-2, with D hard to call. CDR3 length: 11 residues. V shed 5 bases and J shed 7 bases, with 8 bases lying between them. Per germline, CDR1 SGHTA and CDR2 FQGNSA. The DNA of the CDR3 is TGTGCCAGCAGCCTAAGGAGTGGCTACACCTTC. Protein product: CASSLRSGYTF.

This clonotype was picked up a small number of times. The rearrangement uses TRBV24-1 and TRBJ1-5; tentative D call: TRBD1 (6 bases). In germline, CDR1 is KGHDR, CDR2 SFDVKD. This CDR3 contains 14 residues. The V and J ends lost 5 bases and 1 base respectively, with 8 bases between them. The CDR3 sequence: CATSGGQSNQPQHF. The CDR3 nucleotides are TGTGCCACCAGTGGTGGACAGAGCAATCAGCCCCAGCATTTT.

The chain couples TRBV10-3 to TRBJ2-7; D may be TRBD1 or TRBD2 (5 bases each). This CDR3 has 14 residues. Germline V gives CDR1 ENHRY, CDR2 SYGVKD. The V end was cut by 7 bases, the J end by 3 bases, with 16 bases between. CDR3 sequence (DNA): TGTGCCATCACCGATGGACCTGGGGGCTACGAGCAGTACTTC. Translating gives CAITDGPGGYEQYF.

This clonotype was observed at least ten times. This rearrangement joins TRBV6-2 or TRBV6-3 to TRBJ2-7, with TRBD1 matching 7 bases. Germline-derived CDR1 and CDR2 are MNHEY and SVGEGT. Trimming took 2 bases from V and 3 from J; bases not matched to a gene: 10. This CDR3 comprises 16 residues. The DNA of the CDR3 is TGTGCCAGCAGTTACACGACAGGGTTGGTCGGCTACGAGCAGTACTTC. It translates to CASSYTTGLVGYEQYF.

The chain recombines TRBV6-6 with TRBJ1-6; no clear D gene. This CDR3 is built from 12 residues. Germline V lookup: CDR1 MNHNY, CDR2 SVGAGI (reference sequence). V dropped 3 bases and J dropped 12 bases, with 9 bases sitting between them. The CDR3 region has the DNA TGTGCCAGCAGTTATAAGGGATTACCCCTCCACTTT. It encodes CASSYKGLPLHF.

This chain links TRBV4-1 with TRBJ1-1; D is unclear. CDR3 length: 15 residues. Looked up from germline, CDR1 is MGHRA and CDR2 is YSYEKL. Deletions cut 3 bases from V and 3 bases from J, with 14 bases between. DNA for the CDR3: TGCGCCAGCAGCCACGTCGGGAGGCTCGACACTGAAGCTTTCTTT. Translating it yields CASSHVGRLDTEAFF.

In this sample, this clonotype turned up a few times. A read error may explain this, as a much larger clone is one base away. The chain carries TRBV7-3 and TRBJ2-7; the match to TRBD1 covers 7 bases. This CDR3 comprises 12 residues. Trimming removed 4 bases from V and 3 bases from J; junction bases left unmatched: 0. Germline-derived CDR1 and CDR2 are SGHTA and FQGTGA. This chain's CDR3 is CASSYRGYEQYF. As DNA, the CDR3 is TGTGCCAGCAGCTACAGGGGCTACGAGCAGTACTTC. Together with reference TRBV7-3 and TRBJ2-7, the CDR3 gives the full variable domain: GAGVSQTPSNKVTEKGKYVELRCDPISGHTALYWYRQSLGQGPEFLIYFQGTGAADDSGLPNDRFFAVRPEGSVSTLKIQRTERGDSAVYLCASSYRGYEQYFGPGTRLTVT.

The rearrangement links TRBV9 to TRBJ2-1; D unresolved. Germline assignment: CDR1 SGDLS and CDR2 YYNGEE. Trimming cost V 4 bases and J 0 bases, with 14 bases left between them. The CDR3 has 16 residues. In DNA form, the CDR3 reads TGTGCCAGCAGCCAAGATCCTAGTAGCTCCTACAATGAGCAGTTCTTC. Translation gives CASSQDPSSSYNEQFF.

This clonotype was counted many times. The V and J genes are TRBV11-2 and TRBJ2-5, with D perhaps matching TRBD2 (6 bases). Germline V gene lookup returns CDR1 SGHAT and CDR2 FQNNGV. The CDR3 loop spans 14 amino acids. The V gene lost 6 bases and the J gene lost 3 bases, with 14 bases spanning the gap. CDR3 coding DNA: TGTGCCAGCAGTCGGGGGAGGTCTAAAGAGACCCAGTACTTC. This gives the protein CASSRGRSKETQYF.

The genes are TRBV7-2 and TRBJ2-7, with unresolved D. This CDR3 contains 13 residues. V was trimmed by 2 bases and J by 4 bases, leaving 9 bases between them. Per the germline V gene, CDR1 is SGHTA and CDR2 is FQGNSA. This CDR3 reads CASSLLSRYEQYF. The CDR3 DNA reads TGTGCCAGCAGCTTACTTTCGCGATACGAGCAGTACTTC.

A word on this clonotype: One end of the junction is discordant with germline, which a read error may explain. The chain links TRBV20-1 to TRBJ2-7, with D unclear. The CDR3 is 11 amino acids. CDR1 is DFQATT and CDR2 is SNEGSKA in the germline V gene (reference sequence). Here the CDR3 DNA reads TGCAGTGCCCCATCGGGCGCACGGCAGATTTTC. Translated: CSAPSGARQIF.